One sample yielded the 6 T cell receptor beta chains listed below, sequenced in a study of cytomegalovirus exposure and HLA in healthy donors. PCR used 60 Vbeta primers and 13 Jbeta primers. Assay used: immunoSEQ multiplex PCR; TCRdb lists only in-frame clones, some missing. The table lists 150,000 to 200,000 clones, approximately 80% of them singletons, with about 1.5% in the top ten. The sequenced sample consisted of PBMCs. The receptors derive from a male donor in good health and CMV-seronegative.

This rearrangement joins TRBV19 to TRBJ1-2; 9 bases fit TRBD1. CDR1 LNHDA and CDR2 SQIVND come from the germline V gene (reference sequence). V was pared by 5 bases and J by 5 bases, with 15 bases of the junction left unmatched. This CDR3 has 17 amino acids. CDR3 DNA: TGTGCCAGTAGTCTTGGGACAGGGAGCCGTATGGGGTATGGCTACACCTTC. It encodes CASSLGTGSRMGYGYTF.

This clone was detected only a few times. The chain couples TRBV11-2 to TRBJ2-7, with 12 bases aligning to TRBD2. CDR3 size: 14 residues. The junction had 4 bases not matched to a gene; V was cut back by 5 bases and J by 5 bases. Germline V lookup: CDR1 SGHAT, CDR2 FQNNGV. The CDR3 coding sequence is TGTGCCAGCAGCCCCAGACTAGCGGGAGACGAGCAGTACTTC. Amino acids: CASSPRLAGDEQYF.

The chain combines TRBV6-1 with TRBJ1-1; no clear D. V lost 2 bases, J lost 8 bases, and 9 bases lay in between. The CDR3 totals 12 residues. The germline V gene encodes CDR1 MNHNS and CDR2 SASEGT. The CDR3 coding sequence is TGTGCCAGCAGTGAAAGGAGGCAGGAAGCTTTCTTT. It encodes CASSERRQEAFF.

The rearrangement links TRBV6-1 to TRBJ2-1; TRBD1 matches 8 bases. CDR1 MNHNS and CDR2 SASEGT come from the germline V gene. Trimming cost V 2 bases and J 7 bases; bases outside gene matches: 4. The CDR3 length is 14 residues. CDR3 sequence (DNA): TGTGCCAGCAGTGAACGGACAGGGAAAAATGAGCAGTTCTTC. Its protein product is CASSERTGKNEQFF.

V gene TRBV5-4 combines with J gene TRBJ2-7; 10 bases are shared with TRBD1. Unmatched junction bases numbered 5, after V lost 0 bases and J lost 5 bases. Germline CDR1 SGHNT, CDR2 YYREEE (reference sequence). The length of the CDR3 is 15 residues. The CDR3 bases are TGTGCCAGCAGCTTGGGACAGGGGGCCTGGGACGAGCAGTACTTC. This codes for CASSLGQGAWDEQYF.

This sequence joins TRBV5-1 and TRBJ1-4; D is undetermined. The CDR3 extends over 13 amino acids. Trimming left V 5 bases short and J 4 bases short, with 9 bases between. CDR1 and CDR2 from the germline V gene are SGHRS and YFSETQ. DNA for the CDR3: TGCGCCAGCAGATCCGGGGATAATGAAAAACTGTTTTTT. Translating gives CASRSGDNEKLFF.